These T cell receptor beta chains were read from a single sample in a study of OX40 agonist ivuxolimab in advanced cancers. Here immunoSEQ multiplex PCR was the method, and the copy in TCRdb shows in-frame clones only, minus some. This sample has about 50,000 clones, with around 80% found just once. Sequenced here: CD4+ or CD8+ T cells sorted from blood, sampled in a trial of the OX40 agonist ivuxolimab. Every receptor here comes from an adult with an advanced solid tumor such as melanoma, head and neck, liver or kidney cancer. CDR3s leave out the opening cysteine and the closing phenylalanine or tryptophan.

V gene: TRBV6-5
CDR3 length: 10
CDR3 protein: ASSYRQSEQY

V gene: TRBV6-6
CDR3 length: 12
CDR3 protein: ASSVTKSGYEQY

V gene: TRBV2
CDR3 length: 12
CDR3 protein: ASSPGMWDTEAF

V gene: TRBV30
CDR3 length: 11
CDR3 protein: AWYRGGVKGYT

V gene: TRBV7-2
CDR3 length: 13
CDR3 protein: ASSLIRGGWNEQF

V gene: TRBV4-1
CDR3 length: 14
CDR3 protein: ASSQDLRTTNYGYT

V gene: TRBV5-1
CDR3 length: 12
CDR3 protein: ASSLADRSGGYT

V gene: TRBV28
CDR3 length: 14
CDR3 protein: ASSSRGKGDRNEQF

V gene: TRBV18
CDR3 length: 13
CDR3 protein: ASSPRLASTDTQY

V gene: TRBV7-2
CDR3 length: 11
CDR3 protein: ASSFGARTEAF

V gene: TRBV18
CDR3 length: 12
CDR3 protein: ASSPGNIVAEAF

V gene: TRBV5-6
CDR3 length: 15
CDR3 protein: ASSFRRGESYNSPLH

V gene: TRBV7-6
CDR3 length: 14
CDR3 protein: ASSPPRAGGGNEQF

V gene: TRBV6-5
CDR3 length: 13
CDR3 protein: ASGQFGQTRQPQH

V gene: TRBV5-1
CDR3 length: 12
CDR3 protein: ASSSSLNTGELF

V gene: TRBV10-2
CDR3 length: 15
CDR3 protein: ASSEPGTGGVVTEAF

V gene: TRBV7-2
CDR3 length: 14
CDR3 protein: ASSLAGGISYNEQF

V gene: TRBV19
CDR3 length: 10
CDR3 protein: ASSISYNEQF

V gene: TRBV5-8
CDR3 length: 12
CDR3 protein: ASSLRTVLYGYT

V gene: TRBV10-1
CDR3 length: 13
CDR3 protein: ASSVGGSRADTQY

V gene: TRBV10-3
CDR3 length: 12
CDR3 protein: AISDLRSGYEQY

V gene: TRBV4-1
CDR3 length: 14
CDR3 protein: ASSQAKGDINYGYT

V gene: TRBV9
CDR3 length: 12
CDR3 protein: ASSVRTSADTQY

V gene: TRBV18
CDR3 length: 13
CDR3 protein: ASSPKGQQGDTQY

V gene: TRBV5-8
CDR3 length: 13
CDR3 protein: ASSLYGYSNQPQH

V gene: TRBV6-5
CDR3 length: 13
CDR3 protein: ASNPGRFAMETQY

V gene: TRBV2
CDR3 length: 12
CDR3 protein: ASPDRGQGYGYT

V gene: TRBV5-1
CDR3 length: 16
CDR3 protein: ASSDLASGRAFTGELF

V gene: TRBV30
CDR3 length: 10
CDR3 protein: AWTGSTDTQY

V gene: TRBV27
CDR3 length: 12
CDR3 protein: ASSPGLANYGYT

V gene: TRBV15
CDR3 length: 14
CDR3 protein: ATSREEGYFGYEQY

V gene: TRBV7-2
CDR3 length: 13
CDR3 protein: ASSLGQVSSYEQY

V gene: TRBV2
CDR3 length: 11
CDR3 protein: ASSEAGEADQF

V gene: TRBV30
CDR3 length: 12
CDR3 protein: ASDLGTTEETQY

V gene: TRBV7-9
CDR3 length: 13
CDR3 protein: ASTTSGAGFYEQY

V gene: TRBV5-6
CDR3 length: 16
CDR3 protein: ASSFSLGGMGSYNEQF

V gene: TRBV7-9
CDR3 length: 12
CDR3 protein: ASSYNDMNTEAF

V gene: TRBV19
CDR3 length: 13
CDR3 protein: ASSSRLAGYNEQF

V gene: TRBV29-1
CDR3 length: 10
CDR3 protein: SVQMQGAEQY

V gene: TRBV6-6
CDR3 length: 13
CDR3 protein: ASSYVAGAIDTQY

V gene: TRBV30
CDR3 length: 11
CDR3 protein: AWTQGRNQPQH

V gene: TRBV7-2
CDR3 length: 13
CDR3 protein: ASRGTSGNTGELF

V gene: TRBV10-1
CDR3 length: 13
CDR3 protein: ASSESAGALETQY

V gene: TRBV11-2
CDR3 length: 14
CDR3 protein: ASSLTTSGTYNEQF

V gene: TRBV7-6
CDR3 length: 13
CDR3 protein: ASSLGRIGTGELF

V gene: TRBV11-2
CDR3 length: 16
CDR3 protein: ASSFPGLAGGGTGELF

V gene: TRBV5-1
CDR3 length: 12
CDR3 protein: ASSLARVNYGYT

V gene: TRBV7-6
CDR3 length: 11
CDR3 protein: ASSLGPLQPQH

V gene: TRBV6-1
CDR3 length: 13
CDR3 protein: ARRRLAGVYNEQF

V gene: TRBV7-2
CDR3 length: 12
CDR3 protein: ASSFAGSTDTQY

V gene: TRBV5-1
CDR3 length: 13
CDR3 protein: ASSYDQGVGYIQY

V gene: TRBV25-1
CDR3 length: 11
CDR3 protein: ASTDRADGPQH

V gene: TRBV6-6
CDR3 length: 9
CDR3 protein: ASSPANEQF

V gene: TRBV5-4
CDR3 length: 14
CDR3 protein: ASSLRTSGRKETQY